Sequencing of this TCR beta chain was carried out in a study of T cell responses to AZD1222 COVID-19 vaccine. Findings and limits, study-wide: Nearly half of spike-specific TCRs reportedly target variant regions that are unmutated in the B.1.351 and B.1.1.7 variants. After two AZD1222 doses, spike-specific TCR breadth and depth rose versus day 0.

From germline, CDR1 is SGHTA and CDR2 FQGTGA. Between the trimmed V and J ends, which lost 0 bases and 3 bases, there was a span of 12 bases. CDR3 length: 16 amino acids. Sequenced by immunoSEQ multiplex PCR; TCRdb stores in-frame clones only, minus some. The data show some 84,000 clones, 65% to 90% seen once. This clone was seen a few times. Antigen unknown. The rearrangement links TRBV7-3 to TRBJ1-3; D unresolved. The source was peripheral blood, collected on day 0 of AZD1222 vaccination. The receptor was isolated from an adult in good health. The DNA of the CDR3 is TGTGCCAGCAGCTTAACGTCGGGGAGCGGTGGAAACACCATATATTTT. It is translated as CASSLTSGSGGNTIYF.